The entry that follows covers one T cell receptor (beta chain) sequence. TCRdb's copy holds only in-frame clones and misses some; the assay was immunoSEQ multiplex PCR. The sample lists a few hundred thousand clones, 88% occurring once. Trimming removed 6 bases from V and 3 bases from J; junction bases left unmatched: 4. The CDR3 extends over 13 amino acids. These data belong to a study of blood T cell repertoires in COVID-19. Study context: Samples representing acute and convalescent COVID-19 were sourced from the United States, Italy and Spain. PBMCs, B-cell-depleted T cells, or T cells provided the cDNA or gDNA that made up the material.

Those who participated ranged in age from roughly 18 to 90 years and resided in about two dozen US areas. Recovery among Cohort 3 donors was established by two negative PCRs, clearance, or symptom resolution. This clonotype was sampled from a woman aged 25 to 39 who had recovered from COVID-19. Source material: PBMCs or T cells enriched from blood (not recorded which). This chain connects TRBV12-3 or TRBV12-4 to TRBJ1-2; TRBD1 matches at 7 bases. The CDR3 nucleotides are TGTGCCAGCAGGACCGACAGGGACTATGGCTACACCTTC. It codes for CASRTDRDYGYTF.